Each of the 14 T cell receptor beta chains below was sequenced from the same sample in a study of control samples from healthy donors and cancer patients (dated by TCRdb to about 2020). Libraries were made using the immunoSEQ multiplex PCR assay. TCRdb's version of the immuneACCESS table is confined to in-frame rearrangements and falls short of the full clone set. An unresolved V gene accounts for under half of the shortfall where checked; the remainder is of unknown origin. The table for this sample lists 90,000 to 150,000 clones; approximately 88% of them were counted only once. Roughly 3.3% of the sample comes from the top ten. Input material: blood. All receptors come from a man aged 40-50 years in good health.

This sequence joins TRBV2 and TRBJ1-3; D uncertain. Germline V lookup: CDR1 SNHLY, CDR2 FYNNEI. Trimming left V 7 bases short and J 1 base short, with 8 bases between. The CDR3 has 13 amino acids. CDR3 region: CASITESGNTIYF. CDR3 in DNA: TGTGCCAGCATTACGGAATCTGGAAACACCATATATTTT.

This chain connects TRBV19 to TRBJ1-4; no reliable D call. The V end was cut by 1 base, the J end by 6 bases, with 12 bases between. CDR1 and CDR2 from the germline V gene are LNHDA and SQIVND (reference sequence). There are 15 residues in the CDR3. The CDR3 bases are TGTGCCAGTAGTATAGGGGATTACAGCGATGAAAAACTGTTTTTT. Its protein product is CASSIGDYSDEKLFF.

This clone came up once. V is TRBV7-6 and J is TRBJ1-2; TRBD1 matches 9 bases. The germline gives CDR1 SGHVS, CDR2 FNYEAQ. This CDR3 contains 15 residues. With V trimmed by 5 bases and J by 2 bases, 6 bases remained unmatched. The CDR3 nucleotides read TGTGCCAGCAGCCCCCGGGACAGGGCGAACTATGGCTACACCTTC. It specifies CASSPRDRANYGYTF. Variable domain in full (rest from reference TRBV7-6 and TRBJ1-2): GAGVSQSPRYKVTKRGQDVALRCDPISGHVSLYWYRQALGQGPEFLTYFNYEAQQDKSGLPNDRFSAERPEGSISTLTIQRTEQRDSAMYRCASSPRDRANYGYTFGSGTRLTVV.

The chain has TRBV7-7 and TRBJ2-2, with D possibly TRBD2 on 6 matching bases. V dropped 6 bases and J dropped 7 bases, with 15 bases sitting between them. The length of the CDR3 is 14 residues. CDR1 SSHAT and CDR2 FNYEAQ come from the germline V gene (reference sequence). This CDR3 is CASRGSGESGELFF. The CDR3 bases are TGTGCCAGCAGGGGTAGCGGCGAGAGCGGGGAGCTGTTTTTT.

The chain links TRBV9 to TRBJ1-5; 7 bases map to TRBD1. V shed 4 bases, J shed 5 bases, and the junction held 9 bases outside the gene matches. The germline V gene has CDR1 SGDLS and CDR2 YYNGEE. This CDR3 region has 15 residues. The CDR3 DNA reads as TGTGCCAGCAGCAGGGGGAGGGACAGAGATCAGCCCCAGCATTTT. Translated, it gives CASSRGRDRDQPQHF.

The chain employs TRBV10-1 and TRBJ1-1; possible D gene TRBD1, 6 bases. The ends were cut back, 3 bases at V and 6 bases at J, with 14 bases in the middle. This CDR3 is built from 14 residues. The germline V gene encodes CDR1 WNHNN and CDR2 SYGVQD (reference sequence). DNA for the CDR3: TGCGCCAGCAGTGACCCCGGGGGGCTGGCTGAAGCTTTCTTT. Translated: CASSDPGGLAEAFF.

This clone was seen only once. This chain links TRBV2 with TRBJ2-7; D is perhaps TRBD1 (6 bases). Between the trimmed V and J ends, which lost 5 bases and 2 bases, there was a span of 10 bases. Germline V CDR1 and CDR2: SNHLY, FYNNEI. CDR3 size: 13 residues. CDR3 amino acids: CASSTQGTYEQYF. CDR3 nucleotides: TGTGCCAGCAGTACACAGGGAACCTACGAGCAGTACTTC. The whole variable domain, remainder taken from reference TRBV2 and TRBJ2-7, is EPEVTQTPSHQVTQMGQEVILRCVPISNHLYFYWYRQILGQKVEFLVSFYNNEISEKSEIFDDQFSVERPDGSNFTLKIRSTKLEDSAMYFCASSTQGTYEQYFGPGTRLTVT.

As regards this clone: The sample carries other DNA sequences with the same CDR3. The chain carries TRBV10-3 and TRBJ1-5; maybe TRBD1 (6 bases). The germline V gene has CDR1 ENHRY and CDR2 SYGVKD. The CDR3 consists of 15 residues. The germline V and J ends were trimmed by 6 bases and 6 bases, with 18 bases remaining between them. CDR3 in amino acids: CAIRDVAGVGQPQHF. The DNA of the CDR3 is TGTGCCATCAGGGACGTAGCAGGGGTGGGTCAGCCCCAGCATTTT.

The chain joins TRBV7-8 to TRBJ2-4; 10 bases agree with TRBD2. Germline V gives CDR1 SGHVS, CDR2 FQNEAQ. There are 14 residues in the CDR3. J lost 8 bases, V lost 0 bases, and 1 base had no gene match. CDR3 residues: CASSLASGGYIQYF. The CDR3 coding sequence is TGTGCCAGCAGCTTAGCTAGCGGGGGGTACATTCAGTACTTC.

This rearrangement joins TRBV5-1 to TRBJ1-2, with D unresolved. Germline-derived CDR1 and CDR2 are SGHRS and YFSETQ. CDR3 length: 14 amino acids. Trimming removed 0 bases from V and 0 bases from J, with 6 bases in between. CDR3 DNA sequence: TGCGCCAGCAGCTTGGAAACAGCTAACTATGGCTACACCTTC. Residues: CASSLETANYGYTF. The whole variable domain, filled in from reference TRBV5-1 and TRBJ1-2, reads KAGVTQTPRYLIKTRGQQVTLSCSPISGHRSVSWYQQTPGQGLQFLFEYFSETQRNKGNFPGRFSGRQFSNSRSEMNVSTLELGDSALYLCASSLETANYGYTFGSGTRLTVV.

The J gene is TRBJ1-4, the V gene TRBV14; the match to TRBD1 covers 8 bases. With V trimmed by 3 bases and J by 6 bases, 6 bases remained unmatched. CDR1 is SGHDN, CDR2 FVKESK, per germline. The CDR3 spans 15 residues. The CDR3, as DNA: TGTGCCAGCAGCCATAACAGGGGGGTGTATGAAAAACTGTTTTTT. This translates into CASSHNRGVYEKLFF.

This clone was found a few times. V is TRBV24-1 and J is TRBJ2-7; no definite D call. CDR3 length: 14 amino acids. CDR1 and CDR2 from the germline V gene are KGHDR and SFDVKD. The ends were cut back, 7 bases at V and 5 bases at J, with 17 bases in the middle. CDR3 in DNA: TGTGCCACCAGCCAAGGGTTTTTGAGCCACGAGCAGTACTTC. This codes for CATSQGFLSHEQYF.

This clone was counted between two and nine times. V and J are TRBV7-2 and TRBJ2-7; perhaps TRBD1 as D (5 bases). CDR3 length equals 15 residues. Per the germline V gene, CDR1 is SGHTA and CDR2 is FQGNSA. V was shortened by 3 bases and J by 0 bases, with 12 bases between the two germline ends. CDR3 coding DNA: TGTGCCAGCAGCTTGGGGCACTCAAGCTCCTACGAGCAGTACTTC. Its translation: CASSLGHSSSYEQYF.

The chain recombines TRBV11-2 with TRBJ2-1; either TRBD1 or TRBD2 may fit D (5 bases each). Looked up from germline, CDR1 is SGHAT and CDR2 is FQNNGV. This CDR3 is 14 amino acids long. Trimming stripped 5 bases from V and 7 bases from J, with 15 bases between. The CDR3 bases are TGTGCCAGCAGCCCCTCCGGGGCACGGAATGAGCAGTTCTTC. This gives the protein CASSPSGARNEQFF.